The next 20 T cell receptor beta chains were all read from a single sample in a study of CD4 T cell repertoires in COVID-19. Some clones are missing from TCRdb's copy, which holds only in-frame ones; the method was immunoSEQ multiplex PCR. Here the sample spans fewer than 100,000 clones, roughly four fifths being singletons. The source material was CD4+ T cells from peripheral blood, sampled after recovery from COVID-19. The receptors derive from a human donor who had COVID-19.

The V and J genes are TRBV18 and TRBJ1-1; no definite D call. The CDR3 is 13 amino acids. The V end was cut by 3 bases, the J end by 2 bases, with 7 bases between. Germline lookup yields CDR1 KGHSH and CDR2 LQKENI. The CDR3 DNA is TGTGCCAGCTCACCTAACAGCAACACTGAAGCTTTCTTT. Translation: CASSPNSNTEAFF.

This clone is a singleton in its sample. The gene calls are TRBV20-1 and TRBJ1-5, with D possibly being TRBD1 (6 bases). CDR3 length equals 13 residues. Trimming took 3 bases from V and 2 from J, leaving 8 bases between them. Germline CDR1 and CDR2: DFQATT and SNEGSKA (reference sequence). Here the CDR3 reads CSASSGGNQPQHF. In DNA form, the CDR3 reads TGCAGTGCTAGTTCAGGGGGCAATCAGCCCCAGCATTTT.

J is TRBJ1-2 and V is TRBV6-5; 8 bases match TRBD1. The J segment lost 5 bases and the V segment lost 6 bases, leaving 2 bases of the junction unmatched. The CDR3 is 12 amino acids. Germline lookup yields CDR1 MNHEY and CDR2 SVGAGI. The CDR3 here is CASRRTGYGYTF. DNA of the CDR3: TGTGCCAGCAGACGGACAGGGTATGGCTACACCTTC.

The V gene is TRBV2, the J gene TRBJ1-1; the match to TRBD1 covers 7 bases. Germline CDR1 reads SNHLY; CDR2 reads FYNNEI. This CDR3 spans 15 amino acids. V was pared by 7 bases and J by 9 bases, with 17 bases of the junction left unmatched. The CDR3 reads CASTLVRTGSNKAFF. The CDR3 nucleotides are TGTGCCAGCACCCTAGTCCGGACAGGCTCGAATAAAGCTTTCTTT.

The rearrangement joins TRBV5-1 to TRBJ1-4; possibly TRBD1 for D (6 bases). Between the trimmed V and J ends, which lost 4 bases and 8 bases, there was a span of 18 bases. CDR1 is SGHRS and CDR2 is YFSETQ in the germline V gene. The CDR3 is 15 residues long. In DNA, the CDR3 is TGCGCCAGCAGCACGACACAGGGTGGCAGGGAAAAACTGTTTTTT. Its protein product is CASSTTQGGREKLFF.

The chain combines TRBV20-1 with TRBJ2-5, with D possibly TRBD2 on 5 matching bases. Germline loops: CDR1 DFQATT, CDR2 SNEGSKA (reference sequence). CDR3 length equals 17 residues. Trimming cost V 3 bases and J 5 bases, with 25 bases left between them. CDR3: CSASSPGFLASRETQYF. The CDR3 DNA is TGCAGTGCTAGTTCCCCGGGCTTTTTAGCTAGCCGGGAGACCCAGTACTTC.

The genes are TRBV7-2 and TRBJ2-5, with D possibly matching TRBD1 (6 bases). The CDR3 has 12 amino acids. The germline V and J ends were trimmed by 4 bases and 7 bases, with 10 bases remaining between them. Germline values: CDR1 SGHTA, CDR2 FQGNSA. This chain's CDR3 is CASSSQGMTQYF. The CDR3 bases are TGTGCCAGCAGCTCCCAGGGGATGACCCAGTACTTC.

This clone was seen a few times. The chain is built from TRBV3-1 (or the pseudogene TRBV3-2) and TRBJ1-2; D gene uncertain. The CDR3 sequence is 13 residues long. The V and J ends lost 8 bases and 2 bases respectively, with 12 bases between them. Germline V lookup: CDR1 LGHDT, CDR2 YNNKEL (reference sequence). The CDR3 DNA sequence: TGTGCCAGCGGGGAATGGGGAAACTATGGCTACACCTTC. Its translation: CASGEWGNYGYTF.

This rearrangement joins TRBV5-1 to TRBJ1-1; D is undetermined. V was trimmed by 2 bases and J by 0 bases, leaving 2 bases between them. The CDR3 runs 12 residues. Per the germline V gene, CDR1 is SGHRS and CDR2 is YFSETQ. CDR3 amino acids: CASSFLNTEAFF. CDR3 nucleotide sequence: TGCGCCAGCAGCTTCCTGAACACTGAAGCTTTCTTT.

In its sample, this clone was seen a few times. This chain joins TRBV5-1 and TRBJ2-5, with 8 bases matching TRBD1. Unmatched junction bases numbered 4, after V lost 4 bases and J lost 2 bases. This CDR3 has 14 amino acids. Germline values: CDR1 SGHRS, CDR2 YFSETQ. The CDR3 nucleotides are TGCGCCAGCAGCACCGGGACAGGACAAGAGACCCAGTACTTC. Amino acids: CASSTGTGQETQYF.

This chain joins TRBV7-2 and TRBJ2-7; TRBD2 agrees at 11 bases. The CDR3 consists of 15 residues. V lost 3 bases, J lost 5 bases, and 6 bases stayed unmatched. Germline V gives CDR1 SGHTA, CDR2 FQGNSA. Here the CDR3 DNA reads TGTGCCAGCAGCTTTAGGACTAGCGGGTCTCACGAGCAGTACTTC. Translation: CASSFRTSGSHEQYF.

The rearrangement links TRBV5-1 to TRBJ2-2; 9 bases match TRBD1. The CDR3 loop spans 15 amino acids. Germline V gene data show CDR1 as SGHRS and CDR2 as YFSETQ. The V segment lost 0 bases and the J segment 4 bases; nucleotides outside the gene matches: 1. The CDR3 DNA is TGCGCCAGCAGCTTGGTACAGGGGGCCACCGGGGAGCTGTTTTTT. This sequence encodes CASSLVQGATGELFF.

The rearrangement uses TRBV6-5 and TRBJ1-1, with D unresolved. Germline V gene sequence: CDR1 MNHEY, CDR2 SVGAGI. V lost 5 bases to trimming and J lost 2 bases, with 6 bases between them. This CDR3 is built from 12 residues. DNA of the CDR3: TGTGCCAGCAGTCTACCTAACACTGAAGCTTTCTTT. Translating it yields CASSLPNTEAFF.

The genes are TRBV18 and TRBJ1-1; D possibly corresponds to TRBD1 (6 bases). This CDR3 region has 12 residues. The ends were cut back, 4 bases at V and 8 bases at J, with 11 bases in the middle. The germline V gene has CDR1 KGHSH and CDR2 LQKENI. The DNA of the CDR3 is TGTGCCAGCTCACTTGCGGACAGAGAAGCTTTCTTT. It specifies CASSLADREAFF. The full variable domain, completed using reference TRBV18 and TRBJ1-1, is NAGVMQNPRHLVRRRGQEARLRCSPMKGHSHVYWYRQLPEEGLKFMVYLQKENIIDESGMPKERFSAEFPKEGPSILRIQQVVRGDSAAYFCASSLADREAFFGQGTRLTVV.

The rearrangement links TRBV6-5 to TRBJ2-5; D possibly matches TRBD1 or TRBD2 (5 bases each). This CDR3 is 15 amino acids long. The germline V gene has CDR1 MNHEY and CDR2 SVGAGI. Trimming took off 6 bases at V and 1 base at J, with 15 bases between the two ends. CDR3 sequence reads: CASRRGRGVQETQYF. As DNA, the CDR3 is TGTGCCAGCAGGAGAGGGAGAGGGGTCCAAGAGACCCAGTACTTC.

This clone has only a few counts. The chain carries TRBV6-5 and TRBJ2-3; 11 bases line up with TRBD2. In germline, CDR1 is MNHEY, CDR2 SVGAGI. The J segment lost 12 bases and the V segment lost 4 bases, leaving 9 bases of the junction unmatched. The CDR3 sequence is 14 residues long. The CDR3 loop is CASSSSFSGRAQYF. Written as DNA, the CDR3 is TGTGCCAGCAGTTCCTCTTTTAGCGGGAGGGCCCAGTATTTT.

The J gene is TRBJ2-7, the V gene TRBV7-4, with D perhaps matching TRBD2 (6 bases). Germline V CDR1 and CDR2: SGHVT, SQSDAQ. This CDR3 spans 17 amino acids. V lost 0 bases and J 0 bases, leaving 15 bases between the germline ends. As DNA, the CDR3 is TGTGCCAGCAGCTTAGCGGCGCCGGGACTGATCTCCTACGAGCAGTACTTC. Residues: CASSLAAPGLISYEQYF.

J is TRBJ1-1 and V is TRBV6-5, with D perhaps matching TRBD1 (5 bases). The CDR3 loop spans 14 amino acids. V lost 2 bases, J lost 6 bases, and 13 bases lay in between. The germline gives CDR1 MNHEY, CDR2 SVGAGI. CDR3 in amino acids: CASSYGRVLAEAFF. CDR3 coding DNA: TGTGCCAGCAGTTACGGCAGGGTTCTCGCTGAAGCTTTCTTT.

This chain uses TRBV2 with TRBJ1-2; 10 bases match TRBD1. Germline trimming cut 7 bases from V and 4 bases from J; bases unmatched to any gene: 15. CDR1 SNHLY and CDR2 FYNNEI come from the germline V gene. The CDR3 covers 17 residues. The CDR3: CASMFVLGTGASYGYTF. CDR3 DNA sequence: TGTGCCAGCATGTTTGTGCTAGGGACAGGGGCCAGCTATGGCTACACCTTC.

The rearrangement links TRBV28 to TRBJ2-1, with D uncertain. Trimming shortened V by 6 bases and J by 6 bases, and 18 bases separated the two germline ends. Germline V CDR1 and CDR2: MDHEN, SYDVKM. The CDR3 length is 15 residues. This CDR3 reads CASSPPPPQINEQFF. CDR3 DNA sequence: TGTGCCAGCAGCCCGCCCCCGCCGCAGATCAATGAGCAGTTCTTC.